This entry features one TCR beta chain sequence. Its antigen is undetermined. This CDR3 region has 17 residues. Trimming at V came to 6 bases and at J to 1 base, leaving 11 bases not matched to a gene. CDR1 LNHNV and CDR2 YYDKDF come from the germline V gene (reference sequence). The source of the sample is a study of early T cells in non-severe SARS-CoV-2 infection. Study-wide findings and caveats: Clonotype matching in VDJdb favored anti-spike CD8 responses and did not capture private and CD4 specificities.

cDNA molecules, individually, were tagged with unique molecular identifiers. Each CDR3 protein gets one entry after TCRdb re-called the 5' RACE reads with MiXCR. The sample yields fewer than 85,000 distinct CDR3 sequences, 12% seen once. The TCR comes from an adult who was a healthcare worker with PCR-confirmed SARS-CoV-2 infection or an uninfected control (not recorded which). The chain is built from TRBV15 and TRBJ1-5; 8 bases are a match to TRBD1. The sequenced sample consisted of whole blood. Here the CDR3 DNA reads TGTGCCACCAGTACCCAGGAAGGGGACAGGAGCAATCAGCCCCAGCATTTT. As protein: CATSTQEGDRSNQPQHF.